Below, 20 T cell receptor beta chains from the same sample are listed, as sequenced in a study of cytomegalovirus exposure and HLA in healthy donors. Primers included in the PCR were 60 Vbeta and 13 Jbeta primers. TCRdb's table, derived via immunoSEQ multiplex PCR, lists solely in-frame clones and lacks some. The sample has approximately 200,000 clones, 60% to 80% seen once; the top ten hold about 3%. The sample comprised PBMCs. The receptors originated from a woman in her twenties or thirties in good health and CMV-seropositive.

The genes are TRBV5-1 and TRBJ2-5, with 10 positions matching TRBD2. The tail of the sequence fits TRBJ2-7 better, so the J call may be wrong. The CDR3 consists of 21 residues. Germline V gives CDR1 SGHRS, CDR2 YFSETQ. The DNA of the CDR3 is TGCGCCAGCAGCTTGAGGGCTCGGGCTAGCGGGAGAGCCCAGAGCTCCTACGAGCAGTACTTC. Amino acid sequence: CASSLRARASGRAQSSYEQYF.

CDR3 residues: CSVDQGFYGYTF. The DNA of the CDR3 is TGCAGCGTTGATCAGGGATTCTATGGCTACACCTTC. The rearrangement links TRBV29-1 to TRBJ1-2; TRBD1 is a possible D gene (5 bases). Per the germline V gene, CDR1 is SQVTM and CDR2 is ANQGSEA. V shed 3 bases and J shed 4 bases, with 9 bases lying between them. This CDR3 has 12 amino acids.

V gene TRBV5-4 combines with J gene TRBJ1-2; TRBD1 is a possible D gene (5 bases). The CDR3 consists of 14 residues. Germline CDR1 reads SGHNT; CDR2 reads YYREEE (reference sequence). Trimming stripped 3 bases from V and 3 bases from J, with 12 bases between. The CDR3, as DNA: TGTGCCAGCAGCTCAGGGTTTTCTGACTATGGCTACACCTTC. Encoded protein: CASSSGFSDYGYTF.

The chain has TRBV19 and TRBJ2-7; D may be TRBD1 (5 bases). With 0 bases removed from V and 4 bases from J, the gap between germline ends came to 13 bases. Germline-derived CDR1 and CDR2 are LNHDA and SQIVND (reference sequence). This CDR3 is built from 15 residues. CDR3 nucleotide sequence: TGTGCCAGTAGTATAGATCGCGCAGGGAAGTACGAGCAGTACTTC. Translated: CASSIDRAGKYEQYF.

V gene TRBV7-2 combines with J gene TRBJ2-7; D is possibly TRBD2 (6 bases). Germline V CDR1 and CDR2: SGHTA, FQGNSA. Trimming removed 4 bases from V and 2 bases from J, with 9 bases in between. The CDR3 consists of 13 residues. In DNA form, the CDR3 reads TGTGCCAGCAGCTCGGGACTTACCTACGAGCAGTACTTC. Translated: CASSSGLTYEQYF.

Turning to this clone: One end of the junction fails to match germline, which may point to a read error. This chain links TRBV28 with TRBJ2-3; D is possibly TRBD1 (5 bases). The germline V gene encodes CDR1 MDHEN and CDR2 SYDVKM. This CDR3 is 18 amino acids long. This chain's CDR3 is CASSLKIFWAGFADAQYF. The CDR3 nucleotides are TGTGCCAGCAGTTTAAAAATCTTTTGGGCAGGGTTCGCAGATGCGCAGTATTTT.

J is TRBJ2-7 and V is TRBV6-5; D uncertain. Trimming removed 0 bases from V and 5 bases from J, with 5 bases in between. This CDR3 region has 12 residues. Germline lookup yields CDR1 MNHEY and CDR2 SVGAGI. The CDR3 reads CASSYSPDEQYF. The CDR3 DNA follows: TGTGCCAGCAGTTACTCTCCAGACGAGCAGTACTTC.

The J gene is TRBJ2-5, the V gene TRBV5-1; TRBD2 matches at 10 bases. The ends lost 7 bases at V and 0 bases at J; junction bases unmatched: 0. CDR3 length equals 13 residues. From germline, CDR1 is SGHRS and CDR2 YFSETQ. The CDR3 nucleotides are TGCGCCAGCGGGACTAGCGACCAAGAGACCCAGTACTTC. Translation: CASGTSDQETQYF.

The V call is TRBV27, the J call TRBJ2-3; D might be TRBD2 (5 bases). V was clipped by 5 bases and J by 3 bases, with 15 bases between them. This CDR3 comprises 15 residues. Germline V gene lookup returns CDR1 MNHEY and CDR2 SMNVEV (reference sequence). The CDR3 spells CASSPEWERTDTQYF. For the CDR3, the DNA is TGTGCCAGCAGTCCGGAGTGGGAGCGGACAGATACGCAGTATTTT.

This chain links TRBV29-1 with TRBJ2-7, with D perhaps matching TRBD2 (6 bases). Germline lookup yields CDR1 SQVTM and CDR2 ANQGSEA. The CDR3 loop spans 12 amino acids. V gave up 7 bases and J gave up 4 bases, with 14 bases separating them. The CDR3 region has the DNA TGCAGCGCCGTAATGGGGGGATACGAGCAGTACTTC. Protein product: CSAVMGGYEQYF.

The chain couples TRBV4-1 to TRBJ1-1; the D gene is possibly TRBD1 (6 bases). The CDR3 has 14 residues. CDR1 and CDR2 from the germline V gene are MGHRA and YSYEKL. V was clipped by 5 bases and J by 6 bases, with 16 bases between them. The CDR3 loop reads CASSIPGGGSEAFF. DNA for the CDR3: TGCGCCAGCAGCATCCCGGGGGGGGGCTCTGAAGCTTTCTTT.

This clone turned up a few times. The genes are TRBV18 and TRBJ1-2; 11 bases align to TRBD1. The junction had 5 bases not matched to a gene; V was cut back by 3 bases and J by 5 bases. The germline V gene encodes CDR1 KGHSH and CDR2 LQKENI. The CDR3 is made up of 15 amino acids. CDR3 in amino acids: CASSPGQGDLYGYTF. The CDR3 DNA reads as TGTGCCAGCTCACCGGGACAGGGGGATTTGTATGGCTACACCTTC.

The V and J genes are TRBV5-1 and TRBJ2-5; 8 bases match TRBD2. This CDR3 has 14 residues. CDR1 SGHRS and CDR2 YFSETQ come from the germline V gene. Trimming cost V 3 bases and J 3 bases; bases outside gene matches: 4. CDR3 protein: CASSWGAGEETQYF. DNA for the CDR3: TGCGCCAGCAGCTGGGGAGCGGGGGAAGAGACCCAGTACTTC.

The V and J genes are TRBV13 and TRBJ2-3; 10 bases map to TRBD2. This CDR3 contains 18 residues. The V segment lost 5 bases and the J segment 3 bases; nucleotides outside the gene matches: 14. Germline V gene sequence: CDR1 PRHDT, CDR2 FYEKMQ (reference sequence). CDR3 amino acids: CASSTGVAGGPWTDTQYF. CDR3 sequence (DNA): TGTGCCAGCAGCACAGGGGTAGCGGGAGGCCCGTGGACAGATACGCAGTATTTT. The whole variable domain, remainder taken from reference TRBV13 and TRBJ2-3, is AAGVIQSPRHLIKEKRETATLKCYPIPRHDTVYWYQQGPGQDPQFLISFYEKMQSDKGSIPDRFSAQQFSDYHSELNMSSLELGDSALYFCASSTGVAGGPWTDTQYFGPGTRLTVL.

The chain combines TRBV27 with TRBJ1-3; D gene ambiguous. V gave up 8 bases and J gave up 0 bases, with 11 bases separating them. CDR3 length: 14 residues. Germline CDR1 reads MNHEY; CDR2 reads SMNVEV (reference sequence). The CDR3 DNA reads as TGTGCCAGCGGACTCTTTGGCTCTGGAAACACCATATATTTT. Protein: CASGLFGSGNTIYF.

V is TRBV15 and J is TRBJ2-7, with D perhaps matching TRBD1 (6 bases). The germline V gene has CDR1 LNHNV and CDR2 YYDKDF (reference sequence). This CDR3 region has 13 residues. The germline V and J ends were trimmed by 1 base and 7 bases, with 11 bases remaining between them. CDR3 residues: CATSRVRGREQYF. The DNA for the CDR3 is TGTGCCACCAGCAGAGTCAGGGGTAGAGAGCAGTACTTC.

The rearrangement links TRBV6-1 to TRBJ2-7; TRBD2 might be the D (5 bases). The V end was cut by 6 bases, the J end by 6 bases, with 12 bases between. This CDR3 region has 12 residues. Germline CDR1 and CDR2: MNHNS and SASEGT. The CDR3 bases are TGTGCCAGCAGCCCTACCGGGGTCGAGCAGTACTTC. Residues: CASSPTGVEQYF.

About this clone: Sequence at one end of the junction differs from germline and may be a read error. V and J are TRBV11-2 and TRBJ2-3, with 8 bases identical to TRBD1. CDR1 is SGHAT and CDR2 is FQNNGV in the germline V gene. The length of the CDR3 is 16 residues. CDR3 coding DNA: TGTGCCGGCAGAGGCCTCAGGGGGCGCGAGGCAGATACGCAGTATTTT. Protein product: CAGRGLRGREADTQYF.

This rearrangement joins TRBV28 to TRBJ2-3; 7 bases align to TRBD1. The V gene's germline CDR1 is MDHEN and CDR2 SYDVKM. CDR3 length: 16 residues. Trimming cost V 5 bases and J 0 bases; bases outside gene matches: 8. The CDR3 region has the DNA TGTGCCAGCAGTGAGGGGACAGCCTCTAGCACAGATACGCAGTATTTT. Its protein is CASSEGTASSTDTQYF.

This clone was found a few times. The chain has TRBV27 and TRBJ1-1; D call uncertain. The CDR3 length is 11 residues. Deletions cut 8 bases from V and 9 bases from J, with 13 bases between. Germline values: CDR1 MNHEY, CDR2 SMNVEV (reference sequence). In nucleotides, the CDR3 is TGTGCCAGCCTAATGGGCAGGCAAGCTTTCTTT. It codes for CASLMGRQAFF.